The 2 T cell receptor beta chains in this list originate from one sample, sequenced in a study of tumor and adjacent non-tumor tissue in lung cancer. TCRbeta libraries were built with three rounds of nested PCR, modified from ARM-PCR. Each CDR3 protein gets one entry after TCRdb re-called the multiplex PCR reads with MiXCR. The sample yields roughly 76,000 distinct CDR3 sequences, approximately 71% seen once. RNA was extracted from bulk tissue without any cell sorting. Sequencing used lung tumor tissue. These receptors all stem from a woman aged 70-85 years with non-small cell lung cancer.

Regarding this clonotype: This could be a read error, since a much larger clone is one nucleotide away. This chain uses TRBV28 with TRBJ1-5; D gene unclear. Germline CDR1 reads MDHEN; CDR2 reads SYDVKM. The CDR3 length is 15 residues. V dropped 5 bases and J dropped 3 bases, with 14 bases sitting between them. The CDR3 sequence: CASSPQIGLNQPQHF. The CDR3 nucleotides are TGTGCCAGCAGTCCCCAGATAGGGCTCAATCAGCCCCAGCATTTT. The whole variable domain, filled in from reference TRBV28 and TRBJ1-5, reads DVKVTQSSRYLVKRTGEKVFLECVQDMDHENMFWYRQDPGLGLRLIYFSYDVKMKEKGDIPEGYSVSREKKERFSLILESASTNQTSMYLCASSPQIGLNQPQHFGDGTRLSIL.

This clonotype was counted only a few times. Here the CDR3 reads CSAVRGSREQFF. CDR3 bases: TGCAGTGCAGTCCGGGGAAGCCGTGAGCAGTTCTTC. V gene TRBV20-1 combines with J gene TRBJ2-1; D might be TRBD2 (5 bases). From germline, CDR1 is DFQATT and CDR2 SNEGSKA (reference sequence). V dropped 6 bases and J dropped 9 bases, with 15 bases sitting between them. This CDR3 has 12 residues.